This T cell receptor (beta chain) was identified in a study of T cells expressing NK-cell markers. On the study more broadly: All TCR beta repertoires analysed originated from sorted CD3+CD56+NKG2C+, CD3+CD56+NKG2C- and CD3+CD56-NKG2C+ T cells.

Scientists made TCR beta cDNA using 5'RACE template switching with UMIs. TCRdb reprocessed the 5' RACE reads, with one entry per CDR3 protein and no DNA. The sample's table shows under 500,000 distinct CDR3 sequences. Germline values: CDR1 MNHEY, CDR2 SVGEGT. There are 12 residues in the CDR3. V and J are TRBV6-2 or TRBV6-3 and TRBJ2-7. The clonotype was recovered from a woman aged 18 to 69 in good health. Sequencing was carried out using blood T cells: a sorted CD56 or NKG2C T cell subset, CD4+ or CD8+ T cells, or bulk PBMC T cells (not recorded which). The CDR3 spells CASSYSTYEQYF.